One sample yielded the 23 T cell receptor beta chains listed below, sequenced in a study of CD8 T cells in ankylosing spondylitis. Study-wide results and limits: Characteristic of ankylosing spondylitis blood, it appeared, was a TCR beta motif comprising roughly 8 highly homologous variants.

Their cognate antigens are unknown. TCRdb reanalysed the 5' RACE reads using MiXCR and keeps one entry per CDR3 protein. The profile shows about 540,000 distinct CDR3 sequences, 9.5% to 15% of them singletons. The sequenced sample consisted of blood, either unsorted or a sorted T cell fraction (not recorded which). Source of these receptors: a male donor with ankylosing spondylitis.

At least ten counts were recorded for this clonotype. V is TRBV9 and J is TRBJ2-3; D is unresolved. Trimming removed 0 bases from V and 3 bases from J, with 5 bases in between. Germline CDR1 reads SGDLS; CDR2 reads YYNGEE. This CDR3 is built from 13 residues. The CDR3 nucleotides are TGTGCCAGCAGCGTAGCCGGGACAGATACGCAGTATTTT. Amino acids: CASSVAGTDTQYF.

The table lists this clonotype with many counts. CDR3 amino acids: CATSRDGGSSYNEQFF. CDR3 in DNA: TGTGCCACCAGCAGAGATGGGGGGAGCTCCTACAATGAGCAGTTCTTC. The chain couples TRBV15 to TRBJ2-1, with D possibly matching TRBD2 (6 bases). This CDR3 is 16 amino acids long. Looked up from germline, CDR1 is LNHNV and CDR2 is YYDKDF (reference sequence). Trimming stripped 0 bases from V and 0 bases from J, with 9 bases between.

This clonotype has ten or more counts. This chain joins TRBV5-1 and TRBJ2-4, with D unresolved. The CDR3 loop spans 15 amino acids. V was pared by 4 bases and J by 0 bases, with 11 bases between. The germline gives CDR1 SGHRS, CDR2 YFSETQ. CDR3 loop: CASSVDMLAKNIQYF. The CDR3 bases are TGCGCCAGCAGCGTCGACATGCTAGCCAAAAACATTCAGTACTTC.

This clonotype appeared many times. The chain links TRBV29-1 to TRBJ2-2; possible D gene TRBD2, 6 bases. V dropped 1 base and J dropped 1 base, with 13 bases sitting between them. This CDR3 region has 16 residues. Germline V gene lookup returns CDR1 SQVTM and CDR2 ANQGSEA. CDR3 loop: CSVEGLSSGNTGELFF. CDR3 DNA: TGCAGCGTTGAAGGATTGAGTAGCGGGAACACCGGGGAGCTGTTTTTT.

Ten or more counts support this clonotype. This CDR3 is CASSLTGTDGYTF. CDR3 nucleotides: TGTGCCAGCAGTTTAACAGGGACCGACGGCTACACCTTC. This chain joins TRBV12-3 or TRBV12-4 and TRBJ1-2, with D possibly TRBD1 on 6 matching bases. The CDR3 has 13 amino acids. V lost 2 bases to trimming and J lost 8 bases, with 12 bases between them.

This clonotype was counted many times. This chain uses TRBV3-1 with TRBJ2-7; the D is unclear. With 4 bases removed from V and 2 bases from J, the gap between germline ends came to 9 bases. The CDR3 contains 13 residues. Germline V lookup: CDR1 LGHDT, CDR2 YNNKEL (reference sequence). CDR3 bases: TGTGCCAGCAGCCTTGGCGGCCCCTACGAGCAGTACTTC. It is translated as CASSLGGPYEQYF.

CDR3 residues: CASSSAGGAEEQYV. The CDR3 coding sequence is TGTGCCAGCAGCTCCGCTGGGGGGGCAGAGGAGCAGTACGTC. The rearrangement uses TRBV7-9 and TRBJ2-7, with a possible D match to TRBD2 (7 bases). There are 14 residues in the CDR3. V was cut by 4 bases and J by 7 bases, with 17 bases left in between. The germline gives CDR1 SEHNR, CDR2 FQNEAQ (reference sequence).

The chain joins TRBV6-1 to TRBJ2-2; the D gene is possibly TRBD2 (6 bases). The CDR3 runs 15 residues. CDR1 and CDR2 (germline): MNHNS, SASEGT. V dropped 6 bases and J dropped 0 bases, with 11 bases sitting between them. The CDR3 bases are TGTGCCAGCAGGCCGGACTACTCGAACACCGGGGAGCTGTTTTTT. As protein: CASRPDYSNTGELFF.

This clonotype was picked up many times. The CDR3 nucleotides read TGTGCCAGCAGCCACCTTATCGGGTACCAAGAGACCCAGTACTTC. Its protein is CASSHLIGYQETQYF. The V and J genes are TRBV3-1 and TRBJ2-5; D gene unclear. V dropped 3 bases and J dropped 0 bases, with 11 bases sitting between them. Germline V CDR1 and CDR2: LGHDT, YNNKEL (reference sequence). The CDR3 loop spans 15 amino acids.

The chain uses TRBV20-1 and TRBJ1-1, with 7 bases that match TRBD1. This CDR3 is built from 13 residues. The germline gives CDR1 DFQATT, CDR2 SNEGSKA (reference sequence). Unmatched junction bases numbered 9, after V lost 5 bases and J lost 6 bases. The CDR3 spells CSAGATGLAEAFF. In DNA, the CDR3 is TGCAGTGCTGGTGCGACAGGGCTAGCTGAAGCTTTCTTT.

The chain employs TRBV5-1 and TRBJ2-2; 11 bases agree with TRBD2. With 7 bases clipped from V and 0 bases from J, the junction kept 5 bases outside the gene matches. Germline-derived CDR1 and CDR2 are SGHRS and YFSETQ. This CDR3 spans 16 amino acids. The CDR3 protein is CASGWGLAANTGELFF. The DNA of the CDR3 is TGCGCCAGCGGGTGGGGACTAGCGGCGAACACCGGGGAGCTGTTTTTT.

This chain's CDR3 is CASSFSGEMDQPQHF. The CDR3 DNA reads TGTGCCAGCAGCTTCTCAGGGGAGATGGATCAGCCCCAGCATTTT. The rearrangement joins TRBV5-5 to TRBJ1-5; TRBD1 is a possible D gene (6 bases). The V end lost 2 bases, the J end lost 5 bases, and 14 bases lay between the germline ends. The CDR3 has 15 residues. Germline CDR1 SGHKS, CDR2 YYEKEE (reference sequence).

The V gene is TRBV24-1, the J gene TRBJ2-3; D is unresolved. The CDR3 has 15 residues. V lost 1 base to trimming and J lost 0 bases, with 7 bases between them. Germline V gives CDR1 KGHDR, CDR2 SFDVKD. CDR3 residues: CATSDFSQSTDTQYF. In DNA, the CDR3 is TGTGCCACCAGTGATTTCTCACAGAGCACAGATACGCAGTATTTT.

The table lists this clonotype with a few counts. The DNA of the CDR3 is TGCAGCGTTGCGGGGCTCCTTTGGGGAGCTTTCTTT. Protein product: CSVAGLLWGAFF. The J gene is TRBJ1-1, the V gene TRBV29-1; D possibly corresponds to TRBD1 (5 bases). CDR3 size: 12 residues. V was shortened by 4 bases and J by 10 bases, with 16 bases between the two germline ends. CDR1 and CDR2 from the germline V gene are SQVTM and ANQGSEA.

The chain combines TRBV20-1 with TRBJ2-1; the match to TRBD2 covers 11 bases. This CDR3 comprises 16 residues. CDR1 is DFQATT and CDR2 is SNEGSKA in the germline V gene (reference sequence). The J segment lost 9 bases and the V segment lost 5 bases, leaving 15 bases of the junction unmatched. CDR3 sequence: CSAEGGLAGSSGEQFF. In DNA, the CDR3 is TGCAGTGCTGAGGGTGGACTAGCGGGTTCTTCAGGTGAGCAGTTCTTC.

Many counts were recorded for this clonotype. V and J are TRBV7-8 and TRBJ2-3, with D unresolved. The CDR3 is 13 residues long. Between the trimmed V and J ends, which lost 5 bases and 7 bases, there was a span of 13 bases. Per the germline V gene, CDR1 is SGHVS and CDR2 is FQNEAQ. CDR3 bases: TGTGCCAGCAGCCCCCCTGTCCGCCATACGCAGTATTTT. This codes for CASSPPVRHTQYF.

This sequence joins TRBV5-1 and TRBJ2-1, with 14 bases fitting TRBD2. Germline V gives CDR1 SGHRS, CDR2 YFSETQ. The ends lost 4 bases at V and 3 bases at J; junction bases unmatched: 3. The CDR3 runs to 16 residues. CDR3 in DNA: TGCGCCAGCAGCCTGACTAGCGGGAGGGGCTACAATGAGCAGTTCTTC. The encoded protein is CASSLTSGRGYNEQFF.

This rearrangement joins TRBV7-8 to TRBJ2-5, with 11 nucleotides matching TRBD1. Germline CDR1 and CDR2: SGHVS and FQNEAQ. The V segment lost 1 base and the J segment 4 bases; nucleotides outside the gene matches: 5. This CDR3 has 16 residues. CDR3 residues: CASSLDSGTGGETQYF. In nucleotides, the CDR3 is TGTGCCAGCAGCTTAGATAGTGGGACAGGGGGAGAGACCCAGTACTTC.

The chain joins TRBV27 to TRBJ2-5; no firm D call. This CDR3 comprises 14 residues. The V and J ends lost 0 bases and 5 bases respectively, with 10 bases between them. CDR1 and CDR2 from the germline V gene are MNHEY and SMNVEV (reference sequence). This chain's CDR3 is CASSLSGAFETQYF. The CDR3 DNA reads TGTGCCAGCAGTTTATCTGGCGCCTTCGAGACCCAGTACTTC.

The genes are TRBV6-1 and TRBJ2-1; D unresolved. The germline V and J ends were trimmed by 1 base and 4 bases, with 8 bases remaining between them. Germline CDR1 and CDR2: MNHNS and SASEGT. The CDR3 is made up of 14 amino acids. This chain's CDR3 is CASSEVYRYNEQFF. CDR3 bases: TGTGCCAGCAGTGAAGTGTACAGATACAATGAGCAGTTCTTC.

This chain uses TRBV15 with TRBJ2-7; D is perhaps TRBD1 (6 bases). Germline assignment: CDR1 LNHNV and CDR2 YYDKDF (reference sequence). The CDR3 spans 13 residues. The ends were cut back, 2 bases at V and 4 bases at J, with 9 bases in the middle. The CDR3, as DNA: TGTGCCACCAGCAGAAGGACAGATTACGAGCAGTACTTC. Residues: CATSRRTDYEQYF.

This clonotype has just one count. The chain joins TRBV3-1 to TRBJ1-1; D may be TRBD1 (6 bases). The CDR3 has 14 amino acids. Germline CDR1 reads LGHDT; CDR2 reads YNNKEL (reference sequence). Trimming pared 4 bases from V and 7 bases from J, leaving 16 bases between. CDR3 nucleotides: TGTGCCAGCAGCCCGTCCAACAGGGCGGGTGAAGCTTTCTTT. It is translated as CASSPSNRAGEAFF.

This clonotype was seen at least ten times. This chain links TRBV12-3 or TRBV12-4 with TRBJ1-1; D is undetermined. Trimming pared 3 bases from V and 2 bases from J, leaving 7 bases between. The CDR3 consists of 13 residues. The CDR3 DNA reads TGTGCCAGCAGTTTGAGCCTTAACACTGAAGCTTTCTTT. It specifies CASSLSLNTEAFF.